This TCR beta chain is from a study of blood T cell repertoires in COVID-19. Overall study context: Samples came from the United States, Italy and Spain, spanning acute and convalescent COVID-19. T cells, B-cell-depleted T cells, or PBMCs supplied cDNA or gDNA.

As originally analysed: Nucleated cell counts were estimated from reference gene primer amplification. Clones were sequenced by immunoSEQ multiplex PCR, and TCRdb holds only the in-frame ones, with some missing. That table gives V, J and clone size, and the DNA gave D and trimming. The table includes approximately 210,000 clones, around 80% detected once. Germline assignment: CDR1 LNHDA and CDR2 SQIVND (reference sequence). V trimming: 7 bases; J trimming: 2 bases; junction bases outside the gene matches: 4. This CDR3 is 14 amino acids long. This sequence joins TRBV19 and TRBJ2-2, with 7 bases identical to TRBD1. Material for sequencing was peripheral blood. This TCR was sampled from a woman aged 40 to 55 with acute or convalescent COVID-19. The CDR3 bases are TGTGCCAGTAATCGGGACAGTAACACCGGGGAGCTGTTTTTT. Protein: CASNRDSNTGELFF.